The next 32 T cell receptor beta chains were all read from a single sample in a study of blood T cells in healthy people across ages. PCR was performed a second time for roughly 7 to 12 cycles using a sample-barcoded 5' primer and a J-beta primer mix. MiXCR was run by TCRdb on the 5' RACE reads, yielding one entry per CDR3 protein. Here the sample spans about 800,000 distinct CDR3 sequences, approximately 25% being singletons. This sample also appeared in a second study, on T cells of mothers and their children.

The sample was blood. Source of these receptors: a boy younger than 18 in good health.

The chain combines TRBV18 with TRBJ2-3, with 8 bases identical to TRBD1. V shed 3 bases and J 4 bases; nucleotides not matched to a gene: 12. CDR3 size: 17 residues. Germline-derived CDR1 and CDR2 are KGHSH and LQKENI. The CDR3 DNA is TGTGCCAGCTCACCTCCATCCACAGGGGGTATATCAGATACGCAGTATTTT. Its protein product is CASSPPSTGGISDTQYF.

On this clonotype itself: The junction departs from the called germline gene at one end, perhaps through a read error. The chain joins TRBV12-3 or TRBV12-4 to TRBJ2-5; 8 bases map to TRBD2. The DNA end is more similar to TRBJ2-1, so the J call may be wrong. CDR3 length equals 16 residues. CDR3 DNA sequence: TGTGCCGGCAGTCCTAGTGGGGCGGGGGGCCTGTCGGAGCAGTTCTTC. Translation gives CAGSPSGAGGLSEQFF.

The V call is TRBV7-9, the J call TRBJ2-1; tentatively, D is TRBD2 (6 bases). The J call may not be correct, given that the DNA end is closer to TRBJ2-5. This CDR3 spans 16 amino acids. The germline gives CDR1 SEHNR, CDR2 FQNEAQ (reference sequence). The CDR3 region is CASSFGREAFGETQYF. CDR3 bases: TGTGCCAGCAGCTTCGGCAGGGAGGCCTTCGGGGAGACCCAGTACTTC.

A remark on this clonotype: Germline is not matched at one junction end, which may reflect a read error. The V call is TRBV4-2, the J call TRBJ2-1; TRBD2 is a possible D gene (6 bases). Germline V CDR1 and CDR2: LGHNA, YNFKEQ. The CDR3 covers 12 residues. CDR3 sequence reads: CASSQGLASNVF. As DNA, the CDR3 is TGTGCCAGCAGCCAAGGGCTAGCGTCAAATGTCTTC.

This clonotype has just a few counts. The rearrangement joins TRBV7-2 to TRBJ2-5; 7 bases match TRBD2. With 5 bases clipped from V and 2 bases from J, the junction kept 8 bases outside the gene matches. The CDR3 totals 15 residues. Germline V gene data show CDR1 as SGHTA and CDR2 as FQGNSA. The CDR3 loop reads CASSTRLAIQETQYF. The DNA for the CDR3 is TGTGCCAGCAGCACCCGACTAGCAATTCAAGAGACCCAGTACTTC.

The rearrangement links TRBV4-3 to TRBJ2-1; D call uncertain. Germline assignment: CDR1 LGHNA and CDR2 YSLEER. V gave up 1 base and J gave up 12 bases, with 19 bases separating them. CDR3 size: 15 residues. The CDR3 nucleotides read TGCGCCAGCAGCCAAGTACACTCCGCCGGTTTGGCGCAGTTCTTC. Translation: CASSQVHSAGLAQFF.

Only a few counts were recorded for this clonotype. The rearrangement uses TRBV3-1 and TRBJ1-1; no clear D. The CDR3 totals 12 residues. Per the germline V gene, CDR1 is LGHDT and CDR2 is YNNKEL (reference sequence). V lost 2 bases, J lost 10 bases, and 11 bases lay in between. CDR3 in DNA: TGTGCCAGCAGCCAAAAATCGGGTGGAGCTTTCTTT. As protein: CASSQKSGGAFF.

V usage is TRBV6-5 and J usage is TRBJ2-5; TRBD1 is a possible D gene (7 bases). The closer fit of TRBJ2-7 to the DNA end suggests the J call may be wrong. The CDR3 is 15 amino acids. The germline V gene encodes CDR1 MNHEY and CDR2 SVGAGI. As DNA, the CDR3 is TGTGCCAGCAGCTCCAGGGGGGCAGGGGGTATCGAGCAGTACTTC. Amino acids: CASSSRGAGGIEQYF.

The chain combines TRBV20-1 with TRBJ2-7, with TRBD2 matching over 7 bases. V was pared by 3 bases and J by 0 bases, with 8 bases of the junction left unmatched. Germline CDR1 reads DFQATT; CDR2 reads SNEGSKA (reference sequence). The CDR3 runs to 15 residues. CDR3 nucleotide sequence: TGCAGTGCTAGGAGCCCCGCGGGGGACTCCTACGAGCAGTACTTC. Translated: CSARSPAGDSYEQYF.

There are a few counts of this clonotype. The V gene is TRBV28, the J gene TRBJ2-4, with D possibly TRBD1 on 6 matching bases. Germline V gene lookup returns CDR1 MDHEN and CDR2 SYDVKM. The CDR3 length is 15 residues. V was clipped by 8 bases and J by 2 bases, with 16 bases between them. The CDR3 coding sequence is TGTGCCAGCCCCACCAGGGGTCTACCCAAAAACATTCAGTACTTC. Amino acid sequence: CASPTRGLPKNIQYF.

This clonotype was seen just once. This chain links TRBV4-1 with TRBJ2-7, with D uncertain. The CDR3 spans 16 residues. The germline V gene encodes CDR1 MGHRA and CDR2 YSYEKL. Trimming took 3 bases from V and 1 from J, leaving 16 bases between them. CDR3 bases: TGCGCCAGCAGCCACGCACCAGACACGGCGTCCTACGAGCAGTACTTC. This gives the protein CASSHAPDTASYEQYF.

The J gene is TRBJ2-3, the V gene TRBV20-1; 7 nucleotides match TRBD2. This CDR3 region has 15 residues. Germline V lookup: CDR1 DFQATT, CDR2 SNEGSKA (reference sequence). V dropped 0 bases and J dropped 2; count of bases not matched to a gene: 5. CDR3 amino acids: CSARDLGTNTDTQYF. The CDR3 nucleotides are TGCAGTGCTAGAGATCTTGGGACTAACACAGATACGCAGTATTTT.

This clonotype was detected only once. J is TRBJ1-4 and V is TRBV15; D call uncertain. CDR1 and CDR2 from the germline V gene are LNHNV and YYDKDF (reference sequence). The CDR3 spans 16 residues. With 6 bases removed from V and 3 bases from J, the gap between germline ends came to 17 bases. CDR3 DNA: TGTGCCACCAGTGGTCTCCTGACTGGGGCTAATGAAAAACTGTTTTTT. It encodes CATSGLLTGANEKLFF.

J is TRBJ2-5 and V is TRBV28; 9 bases line up with TRBD2. This CDR3 has 15 amino acids. Germline CDR1 reads MDHEN; CDR2 reads SYDVKM. Unmatched junction bases numbered 10, after V lost 8 bases and J lost 3 bases. CDR3 bases: TGTGCCAGCCGGACCGGGACTAGCCACGAAGAGACCCAGTACTTC. Translation: CASRTGTSHEETQYF.

J is TRBJ2-1 and V is TRBV5-1, with 11 bases matching TRBD1. The CDR3 totals 14 residues. The germline gives CDR1 SGHRS, CDR2 YFSETQ. With V trimmed by 6 bases and J by 4 bases, 3 bases remained unmatched. DNA for the CDR3: TGCGCCAGCAAACGGGACAGGGGGTACAATGAGCAGTTCTTC. It codes for CASKRDRGYNEQFF.

The chain has TRBV20-1 and TRBJ1-1; D is ambiguous. Germline-derived CDR1 and CDR2 are DFQATT and SNEGSKA (reference sequence). The CDR3 totals 9 residues. CDR3 nucleotides: TGCACTGGGGACACTGAAGCTTTCTTT. Encoded protein: CTGDTEAFF.

The chain recombines TRBV29-1 with TRBJ2-7; 10 bases agree with TRBD2. Germline CDR1 and CDR2: SQVTM and ANQGSEA. The trim removed 1 base at V and 2 bases at J, leaving 5 bases unmatched. The CDR3 has 15 amino acids. The chain's CDR3 is CSVEGVAGGAYEQYF. DNA for the CDR3: TGCAGCGTTGAAGGGGTAGCGGGAGGCGCCTACGAGCAGTACTTC.

The chain combines TRBV7-9 with TRBJ2-7; no firm D call. V lost 1 base and J 0 bases, leaving 7 bases between the germline ends. The germline gives CDR1 SEHNR, CDR2 FQNEAQ (reference sequence). The CDR3 has 14 amino acids. The DNA for the CDR3 is TGTGCCAGCAGCTTAGATACGTTCTCCTACGAGCAGTACTTC. Amino acids: CASSLDTFSYEQYF.

V and J are TRBV28 and TRBJ2-7, with D perhaps given as TRBD1 or TRBD2 (5 bases each). Trimming stripped 3 bases from V and 6 bases from J, with 9 bases between. This CDR3 contains 12 residues. From germline, CDR1 is MDHEN and CDR2 SYDVKM. The CDR3 DNA sequence: TGTGCCAGCAGTTTTATGGGACGCGAGCAGTACTTC. It specifies CASSFMGREQYF.

V usage is TRBV6-6 and J usage is TRBJ2-2; 11 nucleotides align to TRBD2. Trimming at V came to 6 bases and at J to 6 bases, leaving 6 bases not matched to a gene. The CDR3 has 15 amino acids. Germline CDR1 is MNHNY and CDR2 is SVGAGI (reference sequence). As DNA, the CDR3 is TGTGCCAGCAGAATTAGCGGGAGGGGGTCCGGGGAGCTGTTTTTT. Translated, it gives CASRISGRGSGELFF.

J is TRBJ1-1 and V is TRBV6-5, with D tentatively TRBD1 (5 bases). Germline CDR1 reads MNHEY; CDR2 reads SVGAGI. CDR3 length: 13 amino acids. Trimming took 4 bases from V and 4 from J, leaving 10 bases between them. The CDR3 is CASSWGSLTEAFF. Written as DNA, the CDR3 is TGTGCCAGCAGTTGGGGGTCCCTCACTGAAGCTTTCTTT.

V usage is TRBV7-2 and J usage is TRBJ1-2; the D is unclear. The V gene lost 1 base and the J gene lost 1 base, with 13 bases spanning the gap. Looked up from germline, CDR1 is SGHTA and CDR2 is FQGNSA. The CDR3 length is 16 residues. The CDR3, as DNA: TGTGCCAGCAGCTTAGGAGAGGGAAGAAGTAACTATGGCTACACCTTC. Its translation: CASSLGEGRSNYGYTF.

There are many counts of this clonotype. V is TRBV6-2 or TRBV6-3 and J is TRBJ1-1; TRBD1 might be the D (5 bases). The CDR3 is 17 amino acids. The V end lost 5 bases, the J end lost 1 base, and 20 bases lay between the germline ends. Germline CDR1 is MNHEY and CDR2 is SVGEGT. CDR3 sequence reads: CASSPLVYRTENTEAFF. The CDR3 region has the DNA TGTGCCAGCAGTCCACTTGTTTACAGGACGGAGAACACTGAAGCTTTCTTT.

This sequence joins TRBV5-1 and TRBJ2-1; 7 bases are shared with TRBD2. The CDR3 has 15 residues. Germline assignment: CDR1 SGHRS and CDR2 YFSETQ. V lost 4 bases, J lost 4 bases, and 8 bases stayed unmatched. Here the CDR3 DNA reads TGCGCCAGCAGCCTCAGGCTAGCGGATTACAATGAGCAGTTCTTC. Protein sequence: CASSLRLADYNEQFF.

This clonotype came up a few times. J is TRBJ1-4 and V is TRBV12-3 or TRBV12-4, with 7 bases matching TRBD1. Trimming cost V 6 bases and J 6 bases; bases outside gene matches: 10. The CDR3 extends over 15 amino acids. CDR3 protein: CASRQTGTVDEKLFF. For the CDR3, the DNA is TGTGCCAGCAGGCAAACCGGGACAGTCGATGAAAAACTGTTTTTT.

The chain has TRBV29-1 and TRBJ2-3; 9 nucleotides agree with TRBD2. Germline-derived CDR1 and CDR2 are SQVTM and ANQGSEA. The CDR3 has 14 residues. V shed 6 bases, J shed 0 bases, and the junction held 4 bases outside the gene matches. The CDR3 DNA follows: TGCAGCGTCTCGGGACTAGCTAGCACAGATACGCAGTATTTT. The encoded protein is CSVSGLASTDTQYF.

Only one count was recorded for this clonotype. At one of its ends the junction is not consistent with the germline gene, which may arise from a read error. The chain links TRBV4-3 to TRBJ2-3, with TRBD2 identical over 10 bases. Germline CDR1 reads LGHNA; CDR2 reads YSLEER. The CDR3 has 17 amino acids. In nucleotides, the CDR3 is TGCGCCAGCAGCCAAGTACTAGCGGGGCCCAGCACAGATACGCAGTACTTT. Amino acid sequence: CASSQVLAGPSTDTQYF.

The table lists this clonotype with a few counts. As DNA, the CDR3 is TGTGCCAGCACCTTAGACTACAATCAGCCCCAGCATTTT. Its protein is CASTLDYNQPQHF. This chain uses TRBV6-1 with TRBJ1-5; D not resolved. Germline assignment: CDR1 MNHNS and CDR2 SASEGT. CDR3 length equals 13 residues. V was cut by 7 bases and J by 3 bases, with 10 bases left in between.

The chain is built from TRBV4-2 and TRBJ2-7; D assignment may be TRBD1 or TRBD2 (7 bases each). The V end was cut by 3 bases, the J end by 4 bases, with 16 bases between. The length of the CDR3 is 15 residues. CDR1 is LGHNA, CDR2 YNFKEQ, per germline. CDR3 amino acids: CASSQGDREGYEQYF. CDR3 DNA: TGTGCCAGCAGCCAGGGAGACAGGGAGGGATACGAGCAGTACTTC.

J is TRBJ2-3 and V is TRBV29-1; tentative D call: TRBD2 (5 bases). Germline values: CDR1 SQVTM, CDR2 ANQGSEA. Trimming left V 4 bases short and J 0 bases short, with 11 bases between. The CDR3 consists of 14 residues. The CDR3 loop is CSVVALASTDTQYF. DNA of the CDR3: TGCAGCGTTGTTGCCCTAGCTAGCACAGATACGCAGTATTTT.

This clonotype was found a few times. The rearrangement links TRBV27 to TRBJ1-2; 7 nucleotides align to TRBD1. Trimming removed 5 bases from V and 4 bases from J; junction bases left unmatched: 10. This CDR3 comprises 15 residues. Germline V gives CDR1 MNHEY, CDR2 SMNVEV (reference sequence). CDR3: CASSTDRADLYGYTF. The CDR3, as DNA: TGTGCCAGCAGTACAGACAGGGCCGACCTCTATGGCTACACCTTC.

This chain connects TRBV19 to TRBJ1-5, with 7 bases matching TRBD1. The V gene's germline CDR1 is LNHDA and CDR2 SQIVND (reference sequence). J gave up 0 bases and V 4 bases, and 3 bases lay outside the gene matches. The CDR3 sequence is 15 residues long. This CDR3 is CASSTQGYSNQPQHF. In DNA, the CDR3 is TGTGCCAGTAGTACACAGGGGTATAGCAATCAGCCCCAGCATTTT.